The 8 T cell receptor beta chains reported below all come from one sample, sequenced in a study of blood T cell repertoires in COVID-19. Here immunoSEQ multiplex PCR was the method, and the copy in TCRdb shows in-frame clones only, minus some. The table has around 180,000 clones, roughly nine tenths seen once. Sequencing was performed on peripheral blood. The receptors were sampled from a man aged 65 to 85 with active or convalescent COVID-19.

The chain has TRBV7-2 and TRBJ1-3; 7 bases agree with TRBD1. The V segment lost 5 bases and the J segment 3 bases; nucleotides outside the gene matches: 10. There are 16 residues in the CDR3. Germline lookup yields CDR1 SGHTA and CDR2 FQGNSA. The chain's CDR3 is CASSRKGAIGGNTIYF. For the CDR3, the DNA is TGTGCCAGCAGCCGGAAGGGGGCGATCGGTGGAAACACCATATATTTT.

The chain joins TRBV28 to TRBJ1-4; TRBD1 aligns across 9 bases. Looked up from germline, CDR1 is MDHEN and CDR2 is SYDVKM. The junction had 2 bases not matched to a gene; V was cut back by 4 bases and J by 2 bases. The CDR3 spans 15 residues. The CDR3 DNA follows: TGTGCCAGCAGTTCCGGGACAGGGACTAATGAAAAACTGTTTTTT. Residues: CASSSGTGTNEKLFF.

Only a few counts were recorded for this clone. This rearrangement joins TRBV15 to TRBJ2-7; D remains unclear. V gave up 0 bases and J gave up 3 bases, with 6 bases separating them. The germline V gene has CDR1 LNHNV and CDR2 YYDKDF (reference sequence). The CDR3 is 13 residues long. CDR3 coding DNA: TGTGCCACCAGCAGAGACAGTAACTACGAGCAGTACTTC. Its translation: CATSRDSNYEQYF.

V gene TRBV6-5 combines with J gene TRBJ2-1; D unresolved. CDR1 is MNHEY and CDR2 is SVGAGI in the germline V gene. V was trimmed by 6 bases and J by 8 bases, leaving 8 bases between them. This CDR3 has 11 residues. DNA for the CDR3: TGTGCCAGCAGCCCCTCTTATGAGCAGTTCTTC. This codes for CASSPSYEQFF.

CDR3 sequence (DNA): TGTGCCAGCAGTTCTACCGGACTAGCTTACAATGAGCAGTTCTTC. Translation: CASSSTGLAYNEQFF. This rearrangement joins TRBV2 to TRBJ2-1; TRBD2 matches at 8 bases. This CDR3 has 15 amino acids. V shed 5 bases, J shed 4 bases, and the junction held 7 bases outside the gene matches. Per germline, CDR1 SNHLY and CDR2 FYNNEI.

The CDR3 DNA is TGTGCCAGCAGACGGACAGGGGGCTATGGCTACACCTTC. It codes for CASRRTGGYGYTF. J is TRBJ1-2 and V is TRBV27, with 10 bases lining up with TRBD1. V lost 6 bases, J lost 4 bases, and 2 bases stayed unmatched. The V gene's germline CDR1 is MNHEY and CDR2 SMNVEV (reference sequence). CDR3 length: 13 amino acids.

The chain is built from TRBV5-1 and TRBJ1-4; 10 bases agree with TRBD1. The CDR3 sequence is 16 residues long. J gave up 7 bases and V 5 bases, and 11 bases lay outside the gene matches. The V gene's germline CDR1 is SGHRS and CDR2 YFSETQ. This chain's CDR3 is CASRLGTGAVGEKLFF. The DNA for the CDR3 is TGCGCCAGCAGACTTGGGACAGGGGCGGTGGGTGAAAAACTGTTTTTT.

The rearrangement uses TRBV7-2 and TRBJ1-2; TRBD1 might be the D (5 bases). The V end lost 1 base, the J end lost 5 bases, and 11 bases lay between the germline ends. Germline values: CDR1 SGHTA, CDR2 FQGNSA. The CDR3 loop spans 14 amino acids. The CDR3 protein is CASSLDGGGYGYTF. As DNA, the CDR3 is TGTGCCAGCAGCTTAGATGGGGGGGGTTATGGCTACACCTTC.